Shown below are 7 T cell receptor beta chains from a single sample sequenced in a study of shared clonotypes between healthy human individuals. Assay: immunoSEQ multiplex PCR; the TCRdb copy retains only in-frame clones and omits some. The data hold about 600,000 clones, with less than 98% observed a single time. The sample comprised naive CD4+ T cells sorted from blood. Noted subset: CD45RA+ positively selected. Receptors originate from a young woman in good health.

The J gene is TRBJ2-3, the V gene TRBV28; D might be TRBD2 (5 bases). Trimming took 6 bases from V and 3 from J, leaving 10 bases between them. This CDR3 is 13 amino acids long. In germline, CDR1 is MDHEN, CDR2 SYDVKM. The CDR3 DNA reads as TGTGCCAGCAGACCATCGGGGACAGATACGCAGTATTTT. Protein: CASRPSGTDTQYF.

The chain's CDR3 is CASSLYIARPRNTEAFF. CDR3 DNA: TGTGCCAGCAGTTTATACATCGCCAGGCCTCGGAACACTGAAGCTTTCTTT. The V call is TRBV28, the J call TRBJ1-1; D is unclear. Germline V gene lookup returns CDR1 MDHEN and CDR2 SYDVKM. The CDR3 extends over 17 amino acids. The V end was cut by 1 base, the J end by 1 base, with 16 bases between.

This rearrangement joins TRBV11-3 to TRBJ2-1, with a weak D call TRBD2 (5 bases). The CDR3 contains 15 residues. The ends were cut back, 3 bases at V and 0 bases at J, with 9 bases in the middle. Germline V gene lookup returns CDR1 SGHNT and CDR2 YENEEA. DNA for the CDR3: TGTGCCAGCAGCTTTCGGGGAAGCTCCTACAATGAGCAGTTCTTC. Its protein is CASSFRGSSYNEQFF.

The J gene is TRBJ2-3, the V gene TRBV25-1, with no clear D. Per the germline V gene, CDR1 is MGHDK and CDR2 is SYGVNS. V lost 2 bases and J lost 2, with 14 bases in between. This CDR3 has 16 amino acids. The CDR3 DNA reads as TGTGCCAGCAGTGAAGGGTTCGAGTCCTTCACAGATACGCAGTATTTT. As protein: CASSEGFESFTDTQYF.

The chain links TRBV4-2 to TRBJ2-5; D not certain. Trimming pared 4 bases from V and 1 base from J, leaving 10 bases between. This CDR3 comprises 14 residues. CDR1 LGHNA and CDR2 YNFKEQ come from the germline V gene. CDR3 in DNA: TGTGCCAGCAGCCCCCGTACCCGCCAAGAGACCCAGTACTTC. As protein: CASSPRTRQETQYF.

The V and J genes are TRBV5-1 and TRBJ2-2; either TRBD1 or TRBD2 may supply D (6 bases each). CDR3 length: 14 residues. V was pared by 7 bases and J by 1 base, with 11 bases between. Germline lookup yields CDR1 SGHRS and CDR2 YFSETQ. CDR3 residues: CASGGTLNTGELFF. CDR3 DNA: TGCGCCAGCGGGGGGACACTGAACACCGGGGAGCTGTTTTTT.

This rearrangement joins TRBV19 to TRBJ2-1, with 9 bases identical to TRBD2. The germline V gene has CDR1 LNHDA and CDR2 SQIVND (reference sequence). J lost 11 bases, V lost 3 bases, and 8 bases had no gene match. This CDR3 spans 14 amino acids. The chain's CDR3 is CASSMISSGVQQFF. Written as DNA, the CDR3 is TGTGCCAGTAGTATGATTTCTAGCGGGGTACAGCAGTTCTTC. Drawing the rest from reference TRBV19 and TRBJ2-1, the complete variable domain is DGGITQSPKYLFRKEGQNVTLSCEQNLNHDAMYWYRQDPGQGLRLIYYSQIVNDFQKGDIAEGYSVSREKKESFPLTVTSAQKNPTAFYLCASSMISSGVQQFFGPGTRLTVL.